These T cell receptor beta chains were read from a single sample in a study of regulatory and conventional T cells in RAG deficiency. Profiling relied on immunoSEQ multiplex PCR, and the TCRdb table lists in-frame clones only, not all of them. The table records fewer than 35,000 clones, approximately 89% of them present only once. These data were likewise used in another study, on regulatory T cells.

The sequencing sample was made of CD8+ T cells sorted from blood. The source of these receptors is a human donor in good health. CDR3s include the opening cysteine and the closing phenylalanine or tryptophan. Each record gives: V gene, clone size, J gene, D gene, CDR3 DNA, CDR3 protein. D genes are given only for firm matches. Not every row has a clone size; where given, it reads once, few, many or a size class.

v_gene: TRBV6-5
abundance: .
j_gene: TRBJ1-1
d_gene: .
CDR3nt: TGTGCCAGCAGGTTGGTGGGAATCGGGACTGAAGCTTTCTTT
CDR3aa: CASRLVGIGTEAFF

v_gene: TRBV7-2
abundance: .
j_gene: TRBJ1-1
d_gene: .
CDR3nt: TGTGCCAGCAGCGCGCAGGAGAACACTGAAGCTTTCTTT
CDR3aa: CASSAQENTEAFF

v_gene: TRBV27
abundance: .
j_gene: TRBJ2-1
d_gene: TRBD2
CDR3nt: TGTGCCAGCAGTTGGGTCCTAGCGGACTACAATGAGCAGTTCTTC
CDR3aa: CASSWVLADYNEQFF

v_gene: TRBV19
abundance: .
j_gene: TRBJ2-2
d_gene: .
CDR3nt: TGTGCCAGTACTTCGCCGGGATCTGGGGAGCTGTTTTTT
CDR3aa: CASTSPGSGELFF

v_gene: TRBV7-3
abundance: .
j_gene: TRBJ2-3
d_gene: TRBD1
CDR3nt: TGTGCCAGCAGCCCCACAGGGGTAACAGATACGCAGTATTTT
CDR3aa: CASSPTGVTDTQYF

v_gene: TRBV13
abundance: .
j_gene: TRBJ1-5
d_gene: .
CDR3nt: TGTGCCAGCAGCTTATCTACGGGCAATCAGCCCCAGCATTTT
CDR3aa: CASSLSTGNQPQHF

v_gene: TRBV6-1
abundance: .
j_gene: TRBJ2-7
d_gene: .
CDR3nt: TGTGCCAGCAGTCCTAGGGACACCCCCGGGGAGCAGTACTTC
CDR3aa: CASSPRDTPGEQYF

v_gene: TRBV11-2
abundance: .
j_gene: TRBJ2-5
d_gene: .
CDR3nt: TGTGCCAGCAGTCCAGTTGGGGAGCGCGAGACCCAGTACTTC
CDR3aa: CASSPVGERETQYF

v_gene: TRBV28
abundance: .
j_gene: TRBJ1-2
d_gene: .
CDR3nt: TGTGCCAGCAGTTTATCCGCTGGACAAGGCCCCTATGGCTACACCTTC
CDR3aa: CASSLSAGQGPYGYTF

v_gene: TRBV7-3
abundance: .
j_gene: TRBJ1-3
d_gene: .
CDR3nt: TGTGCCAGCAGCTTAACGTGGTTCCCAAAATACTCTGGAAACACCATATATTTT
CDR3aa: CASSLTWFPKYSGNTIYF

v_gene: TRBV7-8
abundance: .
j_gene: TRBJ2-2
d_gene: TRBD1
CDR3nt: TGTGCGTGGGACAGGGGGAACACCGGGGAGCTGTTTTTT
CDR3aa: CAWDRGNTGELFF

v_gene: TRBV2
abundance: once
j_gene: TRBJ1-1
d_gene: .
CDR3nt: TGTGCCAGCAGTGTAAGCCCGAACACTGAAGCTTTCTTT
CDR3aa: CASSVSPNTEAFF

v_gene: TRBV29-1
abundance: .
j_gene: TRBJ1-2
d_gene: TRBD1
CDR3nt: TGCAGCGTTGGAGGACAGGGGGCCGGCTACACCTTC
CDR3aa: CSVGGQGAGYTF

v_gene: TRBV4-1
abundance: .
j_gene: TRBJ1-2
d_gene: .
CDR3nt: TGCGCCAGCAGCCAAGCCGCGGGCAGACACTATGGCTACACCTTC
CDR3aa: CASSQAAGRHYGYTF

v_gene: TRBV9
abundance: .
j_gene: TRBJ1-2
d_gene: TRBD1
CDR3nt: TGTGCCAGCAGCTTTGGGACAGGGGAAGATGGCTACACCTTC
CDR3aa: CASSFGTGEDGYTF

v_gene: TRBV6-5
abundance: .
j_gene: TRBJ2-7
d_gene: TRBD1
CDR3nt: TGTGCCAGCAGTCCCGGACAGGGGACCTACGAGCAGTACTTC
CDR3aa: CASSPGQGTYEQYF

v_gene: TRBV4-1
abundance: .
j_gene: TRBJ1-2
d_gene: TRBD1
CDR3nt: TGCGCCAGCAGCCAGCCGGACAGGGAGGCAATGCCTTCTTATGGCTACACCTTC
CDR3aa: CASSQPDREAMPSYGYTF

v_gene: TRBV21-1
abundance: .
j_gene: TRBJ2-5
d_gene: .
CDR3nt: TGTGCCAGCAGCAACGAGACCCAGTACTTC
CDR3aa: CASSNETQYF

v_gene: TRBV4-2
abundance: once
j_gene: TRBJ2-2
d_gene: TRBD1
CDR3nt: TGTGCCAGCAGCCGGGGGACAGGGTCGAACACCGGGGAGCTGTTTTTT
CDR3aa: CASSRGTGSNTGELFF

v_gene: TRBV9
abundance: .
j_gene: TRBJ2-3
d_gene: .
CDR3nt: TGTGCCAGCAGCCCGACCCCACAGGGTCACACAGATACGCAGTATTTT
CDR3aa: CASSPTPQGHTDTQYF

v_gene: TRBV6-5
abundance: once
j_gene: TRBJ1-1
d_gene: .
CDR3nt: TGTGCCAGCAGTTACGGCGGATTGAACACTGAAGCTTTCTTT
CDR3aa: CASSYGGLNTEAFF

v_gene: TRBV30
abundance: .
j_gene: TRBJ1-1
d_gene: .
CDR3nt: TGTGCCTGGAGTGTAAGCGGGGGCACTGAAGCTTTCTTT
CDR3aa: CAWSVSGGTEAFF

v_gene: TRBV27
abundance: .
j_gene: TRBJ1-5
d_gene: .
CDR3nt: TGTGCCACCTCACCCTTAGGGGCGAATCAGCCCCAGCATTTT
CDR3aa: CATSPLGANQPQHF

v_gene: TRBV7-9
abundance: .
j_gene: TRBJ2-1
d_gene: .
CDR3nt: TGTGCCAGCAGCCCACAGGGTCCTAGCTCCTACAATGAGCAGTTCTTC
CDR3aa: CASSPQGPSSYNEQFF

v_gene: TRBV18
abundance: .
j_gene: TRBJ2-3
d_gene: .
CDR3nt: TGTGCCAGCTCGGTGACTAGCACAGATACGCAGTATTTT
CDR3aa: CASSVTSTDTQYF

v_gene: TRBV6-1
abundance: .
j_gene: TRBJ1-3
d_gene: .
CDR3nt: TGTGCCAGCGGACTTTCGTCTGGAAACACCATATATTTT
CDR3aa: CASGLSSGNTIYF

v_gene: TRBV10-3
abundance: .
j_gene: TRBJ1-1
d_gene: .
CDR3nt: TGTGCCATCAACCCGGACGGGTACGGAATGGCTTTCTTT
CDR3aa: CAINPDGYGMAFF

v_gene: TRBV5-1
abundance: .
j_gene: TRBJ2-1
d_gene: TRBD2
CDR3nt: TGCGCCAGCATCAGGACTAGCGGGGGGAATGAGCAGTTCTTC
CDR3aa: CASIRTSGGNEQFF

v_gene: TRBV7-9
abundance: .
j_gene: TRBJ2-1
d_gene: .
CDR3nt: TGTGCCAGCAGCTGGGTAGGAGTTGGAGATGAGCAGTTCTTC
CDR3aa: CASSWVGVGDEQFF

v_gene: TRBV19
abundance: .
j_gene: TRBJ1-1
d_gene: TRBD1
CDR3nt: TGTGCCAGTAGTCACAGGGGGCGCGTCACTGAAGCTTTCTTT
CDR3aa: CASSHRGRVTEAFF

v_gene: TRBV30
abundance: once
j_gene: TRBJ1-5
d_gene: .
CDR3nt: TGTGCCTGGAGTGGGTGGGGGGACCAAGATCAGCCCCAGCATTTT
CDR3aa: CAWSGWGDQDQPQHF

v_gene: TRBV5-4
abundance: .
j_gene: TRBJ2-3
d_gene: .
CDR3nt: TGTGCCAGCAGCTTCCTGGTGGTAGGCACAGATACGCAGTATTTT
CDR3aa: CASSFLVVGTDTQYF

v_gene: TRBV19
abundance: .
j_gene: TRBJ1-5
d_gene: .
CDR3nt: TGTGCCAGTAGTATAGATTTGAATCCGGGGCCGGAGTACCAGCCCCAGCATTTT
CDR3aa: CASSIDLNPGPEYQPQHF

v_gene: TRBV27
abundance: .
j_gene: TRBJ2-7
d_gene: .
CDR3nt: TGTGCCAGCCGGGTTGCCAGGGGTTACGAGCAGTACTTC
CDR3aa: CASRVARGYEQYF

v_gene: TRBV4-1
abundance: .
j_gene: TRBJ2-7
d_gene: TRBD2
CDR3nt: TGCGCCAGCAGCCAAGTCCAACTAGCGGGGACAAACGAGCAGTACTTC
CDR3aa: CASSQVQLAGTNEQYF

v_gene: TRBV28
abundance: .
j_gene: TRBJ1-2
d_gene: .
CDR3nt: TGTGCCAGCAATTTCGGGATCTATGGCTACACCTTC
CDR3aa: CASNFGIYGYTF

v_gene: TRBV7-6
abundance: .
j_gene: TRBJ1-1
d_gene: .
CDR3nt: TGTGCCAGCAGCCCTCGCGGGGGCGAAGGGTTTAGCACTGAAGCTTTCTTT
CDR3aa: CASSPRGGEGFSTEAFF

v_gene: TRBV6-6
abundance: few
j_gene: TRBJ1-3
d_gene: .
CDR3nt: TGTGCCAGCAGTTACGCGCAATCTGGAAACACCATATATTTT
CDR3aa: CASSYAQSGNTIYF

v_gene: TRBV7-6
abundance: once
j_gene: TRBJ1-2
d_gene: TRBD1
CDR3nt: TGTGCCAGCAGCTGGGACAGGGGTCTCTATGGCTACACCTTC
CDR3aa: CASSWDRGLYGYTF

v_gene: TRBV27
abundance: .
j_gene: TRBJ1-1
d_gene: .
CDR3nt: TGTGCCAGCAGATCGGGGTTTGGGAGCACTGAAGCTTTCTTT
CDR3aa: CASRSGFGSTEAFF

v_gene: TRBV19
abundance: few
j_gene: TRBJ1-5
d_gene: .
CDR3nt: TGTGCCAGTAGTATGGGGAGTCAGCCCCAGCATTTT
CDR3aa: CASSMGSQPQHF

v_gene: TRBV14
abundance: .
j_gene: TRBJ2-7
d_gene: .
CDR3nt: TGTGCCAGCAGCCAAGCCCGCGGGTACCGGGGGCACTACGAGCAGTACTTC
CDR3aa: CASSQARGYRGHYEQYF